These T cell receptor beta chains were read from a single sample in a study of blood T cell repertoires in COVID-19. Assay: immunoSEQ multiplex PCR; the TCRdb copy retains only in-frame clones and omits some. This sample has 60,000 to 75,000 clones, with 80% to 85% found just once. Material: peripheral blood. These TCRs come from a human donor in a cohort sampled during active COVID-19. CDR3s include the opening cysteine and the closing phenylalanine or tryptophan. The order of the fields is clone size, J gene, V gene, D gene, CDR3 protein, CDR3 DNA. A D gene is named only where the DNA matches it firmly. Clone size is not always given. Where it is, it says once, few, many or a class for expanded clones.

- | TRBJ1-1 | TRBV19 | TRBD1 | CASSILRTGSTEAFF | TGTGCCAGTAGTATATTGAGGACAGGCAGCACTGAAGCTTTCTTT
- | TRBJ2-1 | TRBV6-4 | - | CASSERRGAYNEQFF | TGTGCCAGCAGTGAGAGGCGGGGAGCTTACAATGAGCAGTTCTTC
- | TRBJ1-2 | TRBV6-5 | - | CASSLGAGAGREGYTF | TGTGCCAGCAGTTTGGGGGCGGGGGCGGGAAGGGAAGGCTACACCTTC
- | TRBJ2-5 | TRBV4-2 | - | CASSQGWERETQYF | TGTGCCAGCAGCCAAGGTTGGGAGCGAGAGACCCAGTACTTC
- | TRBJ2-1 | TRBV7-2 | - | CASSLDPGGTYNEQFF | TGTGCCAGCAGCTTAGATCCCGGAGGCACCTACAATGAGCAGTTCTTC
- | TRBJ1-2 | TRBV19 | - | CASSIFGEWNYGYTF | TGTGCCAGTAGTATTTTCGGGGAGTGGAACTATGGCTACACCTTC
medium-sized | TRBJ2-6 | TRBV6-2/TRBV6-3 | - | CASSYRSSGANVLTF | TGTGCCAGCAGTTATAGAAGTTCTGGGGCCAACGTCCTGACTTTC
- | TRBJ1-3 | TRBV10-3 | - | CAIGGGSGNTIYF | TGTGCCATCGGGGGAGGGAGTGGAAACACCATATATTTT
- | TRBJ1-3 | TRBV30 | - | CAWSVVSGNSGNTIYF | TGTGCCTGGAGTGTAGTTTCGGGGAACTCTGGAAACACCATATATTTT
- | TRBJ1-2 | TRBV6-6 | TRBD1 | CASSYSRAGGFGYTF | TGTGCCAGCAGTTATTCCAGGGCAGGGGGATTTGGCTACACCTTC
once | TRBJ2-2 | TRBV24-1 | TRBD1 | CATSGTGTGNTGELFF | TGTGCCACCAGTGGCACCGGGACAGGGAACACCGGGGAGCTGTTTTTT
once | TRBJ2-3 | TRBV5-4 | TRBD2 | CASRRGLAADTQYF | TGTGCCAGCAGACGTGGACTAGCGGCAGATACGCAGTATTTT
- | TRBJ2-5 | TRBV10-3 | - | CAISTGAGETQYF | TGTGCCATCAGTACCGGGGCGGGGGAGACCCAGTACTTC
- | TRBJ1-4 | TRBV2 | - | CASGATATNEKLFF | TGTGCCAGCGGAGCGACAGCAACTAATGAAAAACTGTTTTTT
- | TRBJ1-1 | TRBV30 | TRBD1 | CAWGQGKTEAFF | TGTGCCTGGGGACAGGGGAAAACTGAAGCTTTCTTT
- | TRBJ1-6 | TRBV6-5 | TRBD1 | CASSQGTGYNSPLHF | TGTGCCAGCAGCCAAGGGACAGGATATAATTCACCCCTCCACTTT
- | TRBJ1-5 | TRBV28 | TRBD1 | CASRRLQGGNQPQHF | TGTGCCAGCAGGAGATTACAGGGGGGCAATCAGCCCCAGCATTTT
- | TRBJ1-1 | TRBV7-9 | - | CASRGQLVEAFF | TGTGCCAGCAGGGGGCAACTTGTTGAAGCTTTCTTT
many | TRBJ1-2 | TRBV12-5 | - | CASGFSNYGYTF | TGTGCTAGTGGTTTTAGTAACTATGGCTACACCTTC
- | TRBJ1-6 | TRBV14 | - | CASSQEGVSWGGGSYNSPLHF | TGTGCCAGCAGCCAAGAGGGGGTTAGTTGGGGAGGGGGCTCCTATAATTCACCCCTCCACTTT
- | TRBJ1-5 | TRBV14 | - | CASSQGPNQPQHF | TGTGCCAGCAGCCAAGGGCCAAATCAGCCCCAGCATTTT
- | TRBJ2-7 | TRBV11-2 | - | CASSLVGLLYYEQYF | TGTGCCAGCAGCTTAGTGGGCCTATTATACTACGAGCAGTACTTC
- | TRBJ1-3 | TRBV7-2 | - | CASSPSAGNIRSGNTIYF | TGTGCCAGCAGCCCCTCGGCAGGGAATATTCGGTCTGGAAACACCATATATTTT
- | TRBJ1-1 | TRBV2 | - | CASTPPGIGGNDLAFF | TGTGCCAGCACCCCGCCTGGGATAGGGGGAAACGATTTAGCTTTCTTT
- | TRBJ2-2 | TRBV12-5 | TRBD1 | CASALATGGTGELFF | TGTGCTAGTGCCCTTGCCACAGGGGGGACCGGGGAGCTGTTTTTT
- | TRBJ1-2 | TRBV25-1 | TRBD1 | CASSGDSTGNYGYTF | TGTGCCAGCAGTGGGGACAGTACAGGGAACTATGGCTACACCTTC
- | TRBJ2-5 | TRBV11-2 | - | CASSLALYQETQYF | TGTGCCAGCAGCTTAGCACTGTACCAAGAGACCCAGTACTTC
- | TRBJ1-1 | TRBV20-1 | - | CSASLTGIGAFF | TGCAGTGCTAGTTTAACAGGGATCGGAGCTTTCTTT
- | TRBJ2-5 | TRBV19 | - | CASTSQGKGETQYF | TGTGCCAGTACCTCCCAGGGGAAAGGAGAGACCCAGTACTTC